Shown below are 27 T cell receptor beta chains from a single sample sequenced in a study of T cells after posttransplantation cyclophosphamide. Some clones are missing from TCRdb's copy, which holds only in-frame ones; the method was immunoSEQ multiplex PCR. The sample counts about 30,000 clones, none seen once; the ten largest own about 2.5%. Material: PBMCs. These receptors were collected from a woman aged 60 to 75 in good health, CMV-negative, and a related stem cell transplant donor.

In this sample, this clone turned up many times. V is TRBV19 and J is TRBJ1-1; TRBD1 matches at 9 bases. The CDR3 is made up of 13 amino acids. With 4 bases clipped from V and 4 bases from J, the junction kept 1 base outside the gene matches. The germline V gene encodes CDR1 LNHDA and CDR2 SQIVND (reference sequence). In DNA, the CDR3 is TGTGCCAGTAGTAACAGGGGGCTCACTGAAGCTTTCTTT. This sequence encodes CASSNRGLTEAFF.

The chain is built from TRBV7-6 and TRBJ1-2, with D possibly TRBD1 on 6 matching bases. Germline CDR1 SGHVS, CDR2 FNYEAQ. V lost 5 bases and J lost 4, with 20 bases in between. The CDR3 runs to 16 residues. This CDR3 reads CASSPRTARMTYGYTF. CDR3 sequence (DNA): TGTGCCAGCAGCCCACGGACAGCCCGTATGACCTATGGCTACACCTTC.

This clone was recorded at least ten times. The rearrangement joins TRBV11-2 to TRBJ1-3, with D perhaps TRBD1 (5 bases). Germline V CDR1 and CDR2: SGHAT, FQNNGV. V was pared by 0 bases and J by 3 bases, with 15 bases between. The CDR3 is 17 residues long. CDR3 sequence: CASSLDHTGARGNTIYF. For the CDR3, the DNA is TGTGCCAGCAGCTTAGACCACACAGGAGCTCGTGGAAACACCATATATTTT.

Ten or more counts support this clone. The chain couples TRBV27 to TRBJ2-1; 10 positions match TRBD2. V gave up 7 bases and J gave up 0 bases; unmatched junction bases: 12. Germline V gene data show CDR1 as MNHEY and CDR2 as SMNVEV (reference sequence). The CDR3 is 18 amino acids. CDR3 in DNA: TGTGCCAGCACTCCCCCTAGCGGGGGCTCCCTCTCCTACAATGAGCAGTTCTTC. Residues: CASTPPSGGSLSYNEQFF.

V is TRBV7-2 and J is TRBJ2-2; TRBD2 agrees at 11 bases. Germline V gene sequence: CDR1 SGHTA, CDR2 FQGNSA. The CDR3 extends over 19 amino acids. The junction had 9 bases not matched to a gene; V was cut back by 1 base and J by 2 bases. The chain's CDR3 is CASSLGRLAGGLNTGELFF. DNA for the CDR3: TGTGCCAGCAGCTTAGGGCGCTTAGCGGGGGGGTTAAACACCGGGGAGCTGTTTTTT.

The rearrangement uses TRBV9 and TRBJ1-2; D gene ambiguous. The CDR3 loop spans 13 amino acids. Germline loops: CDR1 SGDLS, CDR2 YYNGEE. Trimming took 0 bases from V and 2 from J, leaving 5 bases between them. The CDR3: CASSVDSNYGYTF. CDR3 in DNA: TGTGCCAGCAGCGTAGACTCGAACTATGGCTACACCTTC.

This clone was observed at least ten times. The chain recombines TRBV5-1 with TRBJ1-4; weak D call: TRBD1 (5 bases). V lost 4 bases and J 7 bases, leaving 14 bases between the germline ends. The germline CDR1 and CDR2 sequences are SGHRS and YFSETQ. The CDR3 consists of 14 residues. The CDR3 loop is CASSTGGRGEKLFF. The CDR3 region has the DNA TGCGCCAGCAGCACGGGGGGGAGGGGTGAAAAACTGTTTTTT.

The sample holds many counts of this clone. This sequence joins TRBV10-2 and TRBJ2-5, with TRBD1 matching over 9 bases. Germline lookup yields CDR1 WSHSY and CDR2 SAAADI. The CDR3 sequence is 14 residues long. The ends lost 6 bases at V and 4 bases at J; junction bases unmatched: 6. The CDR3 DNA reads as TGCGCCAGCAGGGAGACAGGGGGAGCAGAGACCCAGTACTTC. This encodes CASRETGGAETQYF.

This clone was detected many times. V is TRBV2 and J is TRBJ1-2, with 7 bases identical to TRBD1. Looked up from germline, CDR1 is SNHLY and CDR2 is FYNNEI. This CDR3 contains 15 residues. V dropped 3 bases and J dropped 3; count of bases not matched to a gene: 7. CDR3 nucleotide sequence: TGTGCCAGCAGTGAGGGAGGGGGCGCCGACTATGGCTACACCTTC. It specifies CASSEGGGADYGYTF.

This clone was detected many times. The CDR3 DNA is TGTGCCAGCAGGGAGACTAGCGGGGACTTTGGTACGCAGTATTTT. Translated: CASRETSGDFGTQYF. The gene calls are TRBV27 and TRBJ2-3; TRBD2 agrees at 11 bases. V lost 6 bases, J lost 8 bases, and 10 bases stayed unmatched. Germline CDR1 is MNHEY and CDR2 is SMNVEV (reference sequence). This CDR3 comprises 15 residues.

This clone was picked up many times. CDR3 residues: CAISESTENYGYTF. The CDR3 DNA is TGTGCCATCAGTGAGTCAACAGAAAACTATGGCTACACCTTC. The rearrangement joins TRBV10-3 to TRBJ1-2; D is uncertain. This CDR3 spans 14 amino acids. CDR1 and CDR2 (germline): ENHRY, SYGVKD. Trimming left V 0 bases short and J 2 bases short, with 7 bases between.

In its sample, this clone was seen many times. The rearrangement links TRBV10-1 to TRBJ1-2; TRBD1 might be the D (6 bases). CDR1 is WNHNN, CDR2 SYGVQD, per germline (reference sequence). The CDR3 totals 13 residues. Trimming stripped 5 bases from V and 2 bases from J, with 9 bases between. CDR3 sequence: CASSRTGNYGYTF. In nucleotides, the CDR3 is TGCGCCAGCAGTCGAACAGGGAACTATGGCTACACCTTC.

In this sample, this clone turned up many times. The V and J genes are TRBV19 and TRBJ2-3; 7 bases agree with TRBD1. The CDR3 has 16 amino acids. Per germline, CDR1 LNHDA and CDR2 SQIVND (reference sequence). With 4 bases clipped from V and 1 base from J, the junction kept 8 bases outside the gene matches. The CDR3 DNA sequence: TGTGCCAGTAGTACCTACAGGGGCCAAGGCACAGATACGCAGTATTTT. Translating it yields CASSTYRGQGTDTQYF.

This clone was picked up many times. CDR3 bases: TGTGCCAGCAGTTTAAGGGGACAGGAGGGAAACACCATATATTTT. It specifies CASSLRGQEGNTIYF. The chain combines TRBV12-3 or TRBV12-4 with TRBJ1-3; 8 nucleotides agree with TRBD1. J was trimmed by 4 bases and V by 2 bases; bases with no gene match: 4. This CDR3 is 15 amino acids long.

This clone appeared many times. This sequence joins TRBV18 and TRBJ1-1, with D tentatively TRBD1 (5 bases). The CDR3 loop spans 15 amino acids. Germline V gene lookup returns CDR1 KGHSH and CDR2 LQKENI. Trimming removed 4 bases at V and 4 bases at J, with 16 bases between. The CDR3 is CASSQGNGGVTEAFF. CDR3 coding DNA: TGTGCCAGCTCACAGGGGAACGGGGGGGTCACTGAAGCTTTCTTT. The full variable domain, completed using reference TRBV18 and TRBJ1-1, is NAGVMQNPRHLVRRRGQEARLRCSPMKGHSHVYWYRQLPEEGLKFMVYLQKENIIDESGMPKERFSAEFPKEGPSILRIQQVVRGDSAAYFCASSQGNGGVTEAFFGQGTRLTVV.

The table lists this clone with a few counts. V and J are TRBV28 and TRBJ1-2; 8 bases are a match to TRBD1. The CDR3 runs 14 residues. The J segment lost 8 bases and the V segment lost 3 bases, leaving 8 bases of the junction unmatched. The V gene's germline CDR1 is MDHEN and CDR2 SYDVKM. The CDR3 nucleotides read TGTGCCAGCAGTTTCCGAGACAGGGGAAGGGGCTACACCTTC. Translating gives CASSFRDRGRGYTF.

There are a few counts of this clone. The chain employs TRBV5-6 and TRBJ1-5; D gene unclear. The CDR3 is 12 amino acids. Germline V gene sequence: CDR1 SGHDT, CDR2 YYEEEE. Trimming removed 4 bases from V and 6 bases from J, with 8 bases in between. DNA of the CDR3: TGTGCCAGCAGCACTGTCGGTCAGCCCCAGCATTTT. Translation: CASSTVGQPQHF.

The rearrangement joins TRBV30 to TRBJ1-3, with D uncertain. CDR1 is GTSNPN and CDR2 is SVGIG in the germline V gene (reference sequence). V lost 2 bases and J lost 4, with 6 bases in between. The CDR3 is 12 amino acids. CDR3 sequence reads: CAWSPAGNTIYF. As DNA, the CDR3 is TGTGCCTGGAGTCCTGCGGGAAACACCATATATTTT.

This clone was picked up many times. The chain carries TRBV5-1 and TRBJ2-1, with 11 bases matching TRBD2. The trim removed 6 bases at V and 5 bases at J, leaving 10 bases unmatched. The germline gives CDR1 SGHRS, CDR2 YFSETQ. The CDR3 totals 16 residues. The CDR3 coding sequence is TGCGCCAGCATCTATATAGCGGGAGGGCCCGACAATGAGCAGTTCTTC. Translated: CASIYIAGGPDNEQFF.

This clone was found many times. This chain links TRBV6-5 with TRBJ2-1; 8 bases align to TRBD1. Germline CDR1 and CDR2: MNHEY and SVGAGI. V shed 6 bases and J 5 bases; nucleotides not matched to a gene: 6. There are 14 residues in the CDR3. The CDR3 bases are TGTGCCAGCAGACTGGGACAGGCTAACAATGAGCAGTTCTTC. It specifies CASRLGQANNEQFF.

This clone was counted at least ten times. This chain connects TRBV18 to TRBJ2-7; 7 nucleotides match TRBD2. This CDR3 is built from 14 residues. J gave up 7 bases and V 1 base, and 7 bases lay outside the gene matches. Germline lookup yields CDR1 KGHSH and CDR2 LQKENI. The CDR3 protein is CASSPRRESEEQYF. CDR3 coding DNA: TGTGCCAGCTCACCACGGCGGGAGAGTGAAGAGCAGTACTTC.

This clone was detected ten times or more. In nucleotides, the CDR3 is TGTGCCAGCAGCTTGGCGGGGGGGTCTAATGAAAAACTGTTTTTT. Protein sequence: CASSLAGGSNEKLFF. The chain couples TRBV12-3 or TRBV12-4 to TRBJ1-4; D perhaps matches TRBD1 (5 bases). With 6 bases removed from V and 3 bases from J, the gap between germline ends came to 14 bases. The CDR3 totals 15 residues.

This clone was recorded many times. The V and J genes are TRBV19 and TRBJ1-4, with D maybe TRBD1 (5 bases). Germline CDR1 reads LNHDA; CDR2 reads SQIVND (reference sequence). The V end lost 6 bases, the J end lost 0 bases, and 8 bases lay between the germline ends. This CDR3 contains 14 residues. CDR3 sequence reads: CASRTAATNEKLFF. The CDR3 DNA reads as TGTGCCAGTAGGACAGCCGCAACTAATGAAAAACTGTTTTTT.

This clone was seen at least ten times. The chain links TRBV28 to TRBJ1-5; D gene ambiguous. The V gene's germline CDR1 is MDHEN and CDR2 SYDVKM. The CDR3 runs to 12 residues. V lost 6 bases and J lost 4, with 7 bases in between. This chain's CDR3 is CASSSLNQPQHF. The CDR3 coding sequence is TGTGCCAGCAGCTCTCTAAATCAGCCCCAGCATTTT. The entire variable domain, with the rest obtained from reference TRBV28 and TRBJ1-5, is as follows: DVKVTQSSRYLVKRTGEKVFLECVQDMDHENMFWYRQDPGLGLRLIYFSYDVKMKEKGDIPEGYSVSREKKERFSLILESASTNQTSMYLCASSSLNQPQHFGDGTRLSIL.

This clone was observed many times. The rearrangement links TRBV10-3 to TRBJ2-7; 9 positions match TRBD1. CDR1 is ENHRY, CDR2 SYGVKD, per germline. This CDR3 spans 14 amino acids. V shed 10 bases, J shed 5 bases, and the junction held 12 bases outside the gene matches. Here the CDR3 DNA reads TGTGCCACAAACCCGGGACAGGGAAGAGACGAGCAGTACTTC. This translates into CATNPGQGRDEQYF.

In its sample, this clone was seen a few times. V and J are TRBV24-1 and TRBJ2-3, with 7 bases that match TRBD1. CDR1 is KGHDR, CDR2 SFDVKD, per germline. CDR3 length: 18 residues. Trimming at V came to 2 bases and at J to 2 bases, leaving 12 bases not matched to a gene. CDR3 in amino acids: CATSDYSQETGYTDTQYF. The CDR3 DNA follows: TGTGCCACCAGTGATTATTCTCAGGAGACAGGGTACACAGATACGCAGTATTTT.

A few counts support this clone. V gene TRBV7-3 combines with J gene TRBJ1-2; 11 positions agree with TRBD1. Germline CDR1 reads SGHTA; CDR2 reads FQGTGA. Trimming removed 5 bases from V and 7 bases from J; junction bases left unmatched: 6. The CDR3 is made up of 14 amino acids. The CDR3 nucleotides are TGTGCCAGCAGCCCGGACAGGGGGCGGCTTGGCTACACCTTC. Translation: CASSPDRGRLGYTF.